This T cell receptor (beta chain) was sequenced during a study of blood T cell repertoires in COVID-19. This CDR3 region has 14 residues. Trimming left V 5 bases short and J 2 bases short, with 11 bases between. Per germline, CDR1 LNHDA and CDR2 SQIVND (reference sequence). Clones were sequenced by immunoSEQ multiplex PCR, and TCRdb holds only the in-frame ones, with some missing. The sample shows approximately 160,000 clones, around 80% of them seen only once. V is TRBV19 and J is TRBJ2-3, with D unresolved. The sequence was obtained from a woman older than 75 with acute or convalescent COVID-19. Sequenced sample: peripheral blood. The CDR3 sequence: CASSPRLITDTQYF. For the CDR3, the DNA is TGTGCCAGTAGTCCGCGACTCATCACAGATACGCAGTATTTT.